The clone carrying this TCR beta chain was detected only a few times. Its ends do not fully match the called genes, so a read error is possible. This sample was taken from a study of spatial heterogeneity in lung cancer. Study context: Patients with untreated early-stage non-small cell lung cancer, numbering 72, were the donors.

This CDR3 is 14 amino acids long. Germline assignment: CDR1 DFQATT and CDR2 SNEGSKA (reference sequence). Time point in this sample: blood at routine non-recurrence follow-up after resection. TCRdb ran MiXCR on the 5' RACE reads and lists one entry per CDR3 protein. Of more than 75,000 distinct CDR3 sequences detected, just under 20% appear once; the ten largest clones hold 20% to 25%. V usage is TRBV20-1 and J usage is TRBJ2-3; D might be TRBD1 or TRBD2, each matching 5 bases. Sequenced here: PBMCs, sampled at follow-up. This receptor was identified in a male donor with early-stage non-small cell lung cancer. CDR3: CVANWGPSTDTQYF. In DNA, the CDR3 is TGTGTCGCGAATTGGGGACCCAGCACAGATACGCAGTATTTT.